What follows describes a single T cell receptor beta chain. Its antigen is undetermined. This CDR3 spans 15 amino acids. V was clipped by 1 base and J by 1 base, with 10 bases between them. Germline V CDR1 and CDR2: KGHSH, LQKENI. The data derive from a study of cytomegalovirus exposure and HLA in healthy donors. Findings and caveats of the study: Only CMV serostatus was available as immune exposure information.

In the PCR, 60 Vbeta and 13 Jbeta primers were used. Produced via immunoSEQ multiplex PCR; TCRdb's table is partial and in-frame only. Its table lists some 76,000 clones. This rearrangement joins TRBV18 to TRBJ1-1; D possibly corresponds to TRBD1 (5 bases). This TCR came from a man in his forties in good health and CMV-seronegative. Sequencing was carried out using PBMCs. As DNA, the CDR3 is TGTGCCAGCTCACCACAGGAGGGACCGAACACTGAAGCTTTCTTT. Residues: CASSPQEGPNTEAFF.